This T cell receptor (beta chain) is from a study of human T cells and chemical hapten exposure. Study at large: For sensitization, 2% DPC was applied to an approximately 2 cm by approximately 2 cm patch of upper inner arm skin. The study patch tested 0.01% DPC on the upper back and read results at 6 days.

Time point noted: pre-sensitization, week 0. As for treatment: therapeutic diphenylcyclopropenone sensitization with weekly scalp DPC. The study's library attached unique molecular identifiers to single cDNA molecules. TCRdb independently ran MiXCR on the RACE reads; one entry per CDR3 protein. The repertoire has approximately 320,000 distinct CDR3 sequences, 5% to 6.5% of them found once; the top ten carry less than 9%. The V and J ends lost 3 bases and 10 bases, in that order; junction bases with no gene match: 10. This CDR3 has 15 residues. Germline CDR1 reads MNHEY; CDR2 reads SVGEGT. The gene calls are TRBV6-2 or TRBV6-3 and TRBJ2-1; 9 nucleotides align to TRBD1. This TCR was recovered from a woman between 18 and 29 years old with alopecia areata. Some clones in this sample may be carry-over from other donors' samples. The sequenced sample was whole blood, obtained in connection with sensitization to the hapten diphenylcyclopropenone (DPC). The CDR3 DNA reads TGTGCCAGCAGTTATGGGACAGGGAGGGGAAGGGAGCAGTTCTTC. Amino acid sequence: CASSYGTGRGREQFF.